This T cell receptor (beta chain) was identified in a study of blood T cell repertoires in COVID-19. TCRdb's table, derived via immunoSEQ multiplex PCR, lists solely in-frame clones and lacks some. The sample has 130,000 or so clones, roughly four fifths seen once. CDR3 length equals 13 residues. Germline V gives CDR1 MDHEN, CDR2 SYDVKM. The receptor was isolated from a man aged 40-55 years with acute COVID-19. The sample taken for sequencing was PBMCs or T cells enriched from blood (not recorded which). The V and J genes are TRBV28 and TRBJ1-2, with a tentative D call TRBD1 (6 bases). CDR3 in DNA: TGTGCTGGTACAGGGAGATCGAACTATGGCTACACCTTC. It codes for CAGTGRSNYGYTF.